The entry below describes one T cell receptor beta chain. It has no known antigen specificity. No qualities accompany the bases; no much larger clone lies one base away. CDR1 and CDR2, per the germline V gene (reference sequence), are GTSNPN and SVGIG. At the junction V is shortened by 3 bases and J by 4 bases; bases outside the gene matches: 9. Measured from the cysteine to the phenylalanine, the CDR3 is 14 residues long. Only the CDR3 region is kept as DNA, spanning 42 bases read in frame from base 1. The data derive from a study of shared clonotypes between healthy human individuals (dated by TCRdb to about 2020). About the investigation overall: Three men and two women, aged 18 to 49 years, made up the cohort. Between about 0.85 and 10 billion PBMCs per donor were obtained by leukapheresis. Libraries were prepared and TCR repertoires were sequenced by different laboratories using diverse techniques, in order to increase sequencing depth and limit assay-specific biases. Per donor, three plates each were used for CD4 naive and CD4 memory, two for CD8 naive, and one for CD8 memory. To estimate repertoire size and how much clonotypes are shared between individuals, the study performed deep sequencing of blood TCR repertoires from roughly five healthy adults. What the study reported, not specific to this receptor: Because the study included only a small number of donors, the genetic and exposure-history diversity represented was limited. Naive subsets generally had larger estimated clonotype richness than memory subsets did. Rarefaction of sorted-subset datasets indicated incomplete sequencing despite the large sequencing depth. Pairwise subsampling indicated that sequencing depth was expected to affect the degree of clonotype sharing among donors. Sampling was restricted to blood, and TCR repertoires in tissues likely differ from the TCR repertoires found in blood. Compared with non-shared clonotypes, clonotypes shared by all four sorted-subset donors had higher generation probabilities. Sharing across a few donors was observed for around 5% of naive CD4, about 3.2% of naive CD8, about 2.5% of memory CD4, and around 0.42% of memory CD8 clonotypes.

Using the deep immunoSEQ assay, TCR CDR3 regions were amplified from genomic DNA by multiplex PCR. Extracted genomic DNA from each cell subset was distributed evenly across all wells of several immunoSEQ 96-well plates, and each plate was treated as a replicate. For sorted subsets, 150 to 250 ng of genomic DNA, equivalent to 30,000 or so T cell genomes, went into each replicate PCR. The purified libraries were quantified using a Qubit 3.0 fluorometer, sized with a Bioanalyzer 2100, and then quantified again using the KAPA Library Quantification kit. A separate single-read 150-cycle Illumina NextSeq 550 flow cell was used to sequence each immunoSEQ 96-well plate. The paper's processing steps were these. The immunoSEQ output contained only junctional sequences without quality scores, so filtering could not match that applied to full-length reads. To assign V/J genes and CDR3, sequences were annotated against IMGT germline references using PyIR, a Python wrapper for IgBLAST v1.9. Reads were removed for weak V/J assignments (E-value above 1e-6), missing CDR3, stop codons, out-of-frame junctions, or ambiguous translated residues. V3J clonotypes were defined as sequences sharing an identical inferred V gene, J gene, and CDR3 amino acid sequence. Percentage overlap between repertoires was computed as shared unique clonotypes divided by the size of the smaller repertoire. Repertoire richness was assessed with RTK rarefaction, the Chao1 estimator, and Recon v2.1 estimates of unobserved clonotypes. Generation probabilities were computed with OLGA for all TCRbeta clonotypes obtained by the gDNA method from several donors. TCRdb provides this immuneACCESS table in a form limited to in-frame rearrangements. Some clones are lacking; in checked studies, under half of them reflect an unresolved V gene, and why the rest are absent is not known. That table gives V, J and clone size, and the DNA gave D and trimming. A total of 600,000 to 750,000 clones appear in this sample, approximately 75% of them only once. About 1.8% of the sample is in the top ten clones.

Healthy HIV-negative adults with no recently reported acute infections or vaccinations were included as donors. Every donor was a Caucasian adult residing in Nashville, Tennessee, USA. CD4+ T cells were enriched by magnetic negative selection, after which naive cells were positively selected on CD45RA and the negative fraction was taken as the memory subset. Blood was obtained by leukapheresis, after which PBMCs were separated by Ficoll-Histopaque density gradient centrifugation and cryopreserved in liquid nitrogen vapor phase. Analytical flow cytometry was used to check the purity and quantity of every magnetically sorted T cell population. Genomic DNA was isolated from every sorted fraction and measured by UV absorbance on a Nanodrop 2000c.

The TCR sequence derives from a woman aged 25-40 years in good health. The sequenced sample was memory CD4+ T cells sorted from blood. Explained via the paper, the cell subset or site label denotes: CD45RA-negative fraction. The chain couples TRBV30 to TRBJ2-7; TRBD1 lines up with 7 middle nucleotides. The DNA reads as follows: TGTGCCTGGAGAGCTGGGACAGAGAGGTACGAGCAGTACTTC. This gives the protein CAWRAGTERYEQYF.